A single sample is the source of the 10 T cell receptor beta chains below, sequenced in a study of T cells in Graves' hyperthyroidism and ophthalmopathy (dated by TCRdb to about 2019). The library was produced with multiplex PCR. TCRdb lists the instrument as Illumina HiSeq 2000. Amplification of TCR beta CDR3 regions was carried out from RNA transcripts. The first round of RT-PCR for the TCR CDR3 was performed with the HTBI primer set and the Qiagen OneStep RT-PCR kit. TCRdb redid the processing of the public reads, applying fastp at Q25 and MiXCR, and retained in-frame beta chains. CDR3 protein sequences are deduplicated, and each keeps its most common genes and DNA. The sample contains about 420,000 distinct CDR3 sequences, roughly 13% of them found a single time. The ten largest clones add up to 5.3% of the sample. Sequenced input: blood. The origin of the receptors is a woman aged 18-29 years with Graves' hyperthyroidism.

This clonotype was counted at least ten times. The chain links TRBV20-1 to TRBJ2-5; no reliable D call. The CDR3 extends over 11 amino acids. Looked up from germline, CDR1 is DFQATT and CDR2 is SNEGSKA (reference sequence). Trimming pared 6 bases from V and 5 bases from J, leaving 10 bases between. The CDR3 sequence: CSALTGETQYF. CDR3 DNA: TGCAGTGCCCTCACCGGGGAGACCCAGTACTTC.

This clonotype was found many times. This chain connects TRBV7-2 to TRBJ2-1; D assignment may be TRBD1 or TRBD2 (6 bases each). The CDR3 consists of 14 residues. Trimming left V 3 bases short and J 4 bases short, with 10 bases between. Looked up from germline, CDR1 is SGHTA and CDR2 is FQGNSA. The CDR3 DNA sequence: TGTGCCAGCAGCTTTAGGGGGGCTTACAATGAGCAGTTCTTC. It is translated as CASSFRGAYNEQFF.

This clonotype has ten or more counts. CDR3 DNA sequence: TGTGCCAGCACCTCAGCGGGAGACCCTCAAGAGACCCAGTACTTC. Translated: CASTSAGDPQETQYF. This chain links TRBV28 with TRBJ2-5, with 8 bases that match TRBD2. The CDR3 is 15 residues long. The V gene's germline CDR1 is MDHEN and CDR2 SYDVKM. With 7 bases clipped from V and 2 bases from J, the junction kept 9 bases outside the gene matches.

This clonotype occurred a few times. The chain recombines TRBV12-5 with TRBJ2-1; D remains unclear. The CDR3 runs to 14 residues. Germline CDR1 reads LGHNT; CDR2 reads FRNRAP. V shed 0 bases and J shed 7 bases, with 10 bases lying between them. CDR3 DNA sequence: TGTGCTAGTGGTTTGGTAGGGTTGGAAAATGAGCAGTTCTTC. As protein: CASGLVGLENEQFF.

This clonotype was detected ten times or more. This chain links TRBV5-1 with TRBJ1-1; TRBD1 agrees at 9 bases. Germline CDR1 reads SGHRS; CDR2 reads YFSETQ. The CDR3 totals 16 residues. Losses at the gene ends were 4 bases for V and 3 bases for J; bases not matched to a gene: 10. The CDR3 protein is CASSPGTGIFDTEAFF. CDR3 DNA: TGCGCCAGCAGCCCGGGGACAGGGATTTTCGACACTGAAGCTTTCTTT.

The sample holds many counts of this clonotype. This sequence joins TRBV3-1 and TRBJ2-7; a possible D gene is TRBD2 (5 bases). V gave up 3 bases and J gave up 3 bases, with 9 bases separating them. Per germline, CDR1 LGHDT and CDR2 YNNKEL (reference sequence). The CDR3 spans 13 residues. The CDR3 bases are TGTGCCAGCAGCCACTACCGGGACTACGAGCAGTACTTC. Amino acid sequence: CASSHYRDYEQYF.

This chain links TRBV9 with TRBJ2-2; D possibly corresponds to TRBD2 (6 bases). The CDR3 is 15 amino acids. From germline, CDR1 is SGDLS and CDR2 YYNGEE. V lost 1 base, J lost 5 bases, and 12 bases lay in between. The CDR3 DNA follows: TGTGCCAGCAGCGTAACGGGAGTAGGAACCGGGGAGCTGTTTTTT. This codes for CASSVTGVGTGELFF.

This clonotype was detected only a few times. V is TRBV2 and J is TRBJ2-1; D is unresolved. The germline CDR1 and CDR2 sequences are SNHLY and FYNNEI. V dropped 7 bases and J dropped 5 bases, with 6 bases sitting between them. This CDR3 has 11 residues. In DNA, the CDR3 is TGTGCCAGCAATCCAGACAATGAGCAGTTCTTC. Translated: CASNPDNEQFF.

This clonotype has a count of ten or more. The rearrangement uses TRBV2 and TRBJ2-5, with a tentative D call TRBD1 (6 bases). V was clipped by 8 bases and J by 5 bases, with 15 bases between them. The CDR3 consists of 13 residues. The germline V gene encodes CDR1 SNHLY and CDR2 FYNNEI. This CDR3 is CASRRGSRETQYF. CDR3 sequence (DNA): TGTGCCAGCCGCAGGGGATCGCGGGAGACCCAGTACTTC.

The rearrangement joins TRBV5-8 to TRBJ1-1, with D hard to call. Germline values: CDR1 SGHTS, CDR2 YDEGEE. Trimming removed 0 bases at V and 4 bases at J, with 19 bases between. The CDR3 spans 17 residues. CDR3 in amino acids: CASSLALLTGGGTEAFF. The CDR3 coding sequence is TGTGCCAGCAGCTTGGCTTTACTGACCGGTGGAGGCACTGAAGCTTTCTTT.